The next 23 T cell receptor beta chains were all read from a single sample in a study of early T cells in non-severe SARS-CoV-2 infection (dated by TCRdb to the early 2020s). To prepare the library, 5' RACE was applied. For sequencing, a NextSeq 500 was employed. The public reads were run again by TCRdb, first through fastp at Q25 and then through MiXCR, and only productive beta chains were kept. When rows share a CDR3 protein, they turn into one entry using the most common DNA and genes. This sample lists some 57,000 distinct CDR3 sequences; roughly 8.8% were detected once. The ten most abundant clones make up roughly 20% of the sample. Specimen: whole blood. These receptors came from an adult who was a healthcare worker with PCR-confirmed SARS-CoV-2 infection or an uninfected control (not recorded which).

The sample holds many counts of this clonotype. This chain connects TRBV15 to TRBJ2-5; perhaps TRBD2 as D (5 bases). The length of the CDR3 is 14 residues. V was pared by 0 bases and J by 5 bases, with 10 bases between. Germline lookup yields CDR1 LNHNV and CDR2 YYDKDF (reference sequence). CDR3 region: CATSRDLEGETQYF. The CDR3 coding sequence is TGTGCCACCAGCAGAGATTTAGAGGGCGAGACCCAGTACTTC.

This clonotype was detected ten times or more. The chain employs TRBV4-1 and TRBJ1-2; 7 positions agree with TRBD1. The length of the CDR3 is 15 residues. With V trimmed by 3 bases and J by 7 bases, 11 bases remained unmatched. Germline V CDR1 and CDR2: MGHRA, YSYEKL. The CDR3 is CASSHYRDSALGYTF. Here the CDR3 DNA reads TGCGCCAGCAGCCACTACAGGGACAGTGCCCTTGGCTACACCTTC.

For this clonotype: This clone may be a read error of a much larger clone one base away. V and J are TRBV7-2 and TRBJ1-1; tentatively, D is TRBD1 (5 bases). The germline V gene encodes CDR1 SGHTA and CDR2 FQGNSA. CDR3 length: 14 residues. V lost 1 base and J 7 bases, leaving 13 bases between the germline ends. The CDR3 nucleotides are TGTGCCAGCAGCTTAGGGCCGGGGGATATTGAAGCTTTCTTT. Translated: CASSLGPGDIEAFF.

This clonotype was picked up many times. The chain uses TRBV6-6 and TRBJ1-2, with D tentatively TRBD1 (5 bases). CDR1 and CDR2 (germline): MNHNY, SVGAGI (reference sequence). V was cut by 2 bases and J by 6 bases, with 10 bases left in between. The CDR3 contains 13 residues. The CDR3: CASSYEGQNGYTF. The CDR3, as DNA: TGTGCCAGCAGTTACGAGGGGCAGAATGGCTACACCTTC.

The CDR3 nucleotides read TGTGCCAGCAACTCCGGGACTGCCGTATGGGATACGCAGTATTTT. It is translated as CASNSGTAVWDTQYF. The chain employs TRBV7-9 and TRBJ2-3, with D tentatively TRBD2 (6 bases). This CDR3 has 15 amino acids. Trimming stripped 7 bases from V and 6 bases from J, with 20 bases between. Germline V gene data show CDR1 as SEHNR and CDR2 as FQNEAQ (reference sequence).

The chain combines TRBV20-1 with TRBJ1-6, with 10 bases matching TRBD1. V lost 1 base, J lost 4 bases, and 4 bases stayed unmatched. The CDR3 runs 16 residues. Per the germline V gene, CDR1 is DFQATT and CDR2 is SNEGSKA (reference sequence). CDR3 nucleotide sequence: TGCAGTGCTAGAGCGACAGGGGGCGTTTATAATTCACCCCTCCACTTT. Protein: CSARATGGVYNSPLHF.

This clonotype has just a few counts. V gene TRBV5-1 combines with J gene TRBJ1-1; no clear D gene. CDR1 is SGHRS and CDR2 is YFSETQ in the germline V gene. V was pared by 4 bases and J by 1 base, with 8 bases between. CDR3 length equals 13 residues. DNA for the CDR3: TGCGCCAGCAGCGAGGAAGGGAACACTGAAGCTTTCTTT. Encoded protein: CASSEEGNTEAFF.

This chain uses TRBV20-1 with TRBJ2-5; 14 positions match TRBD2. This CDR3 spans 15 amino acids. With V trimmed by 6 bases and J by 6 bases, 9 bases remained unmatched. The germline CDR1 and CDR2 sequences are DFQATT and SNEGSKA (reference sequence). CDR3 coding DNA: TGCAGTGCGACTAGCGGGGGGGCAGGTAGACAGACCCAGTACTTC. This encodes CSATSGGAGRQTQYF.

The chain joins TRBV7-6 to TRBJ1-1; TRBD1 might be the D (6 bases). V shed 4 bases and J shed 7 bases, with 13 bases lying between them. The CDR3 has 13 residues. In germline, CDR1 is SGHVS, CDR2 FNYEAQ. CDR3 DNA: TGTGCCAGCAGCTCGATAGGGGGTGATGAAGCTTTCTTT. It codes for CASSSIGGDEAFF. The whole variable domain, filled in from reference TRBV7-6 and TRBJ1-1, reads GAGVSQSPRYKVTKRGQDVALRCDPISGHVSLYWYRQALGQGPEFLTYFNYEAQQDKSGLPNDRFSAERPEGSISTLTIQRTEQRDSAMYRCASSSIGGDEAFFGQGTRLTVV.

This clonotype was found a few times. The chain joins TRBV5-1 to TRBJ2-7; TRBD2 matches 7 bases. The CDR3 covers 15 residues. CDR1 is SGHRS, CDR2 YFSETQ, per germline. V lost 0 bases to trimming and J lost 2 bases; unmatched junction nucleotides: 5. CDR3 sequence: CASSLGGTNAYEQYF. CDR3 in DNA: TGCGCCAGCAGCTTGGGTGGGACTAACGCCTACGAGCAGTACTTC. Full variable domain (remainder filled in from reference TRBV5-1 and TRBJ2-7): KAGVTQTPRYLIKTRGQQVTLSCSPISGHRSVSWYQQTPGQGLQFLFEYFSETQRNKGNFPGRFSGRQFSNSRSEMNVSTLELGDSALYLCASSLGGTNAYEQYFGPGTRLTVT.

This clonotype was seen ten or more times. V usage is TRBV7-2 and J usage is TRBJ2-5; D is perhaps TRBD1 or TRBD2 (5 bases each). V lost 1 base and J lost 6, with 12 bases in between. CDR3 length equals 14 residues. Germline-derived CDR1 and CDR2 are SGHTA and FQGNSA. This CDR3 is CASSLGGVGKTQYF. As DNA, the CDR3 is TGTGCCAGCAGCTTAGGAGGGGTCGGGAAGACCCAGTACTTC.

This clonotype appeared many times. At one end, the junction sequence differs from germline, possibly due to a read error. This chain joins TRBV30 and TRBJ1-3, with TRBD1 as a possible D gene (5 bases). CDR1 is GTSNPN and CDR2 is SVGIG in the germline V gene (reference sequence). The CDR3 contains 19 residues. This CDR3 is CAWSVFTGDFGVSENTIYF. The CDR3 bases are TGTGCCTGGAGTGTATTTACGGGGGACTTTGGAGTATCTGAAAACACCATATATTTT. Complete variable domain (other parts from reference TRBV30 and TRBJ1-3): SQTIHQWPATLVQPVGSPLSLECTVEGTSNPNLYWYRQAAGRGLQLLFYSVGIGQISSEVPQNLSASRPQDRQFILSSKKLLLSDSGFYLCAWSVFTGDFGVSENTIYFGEGSWLTVV.

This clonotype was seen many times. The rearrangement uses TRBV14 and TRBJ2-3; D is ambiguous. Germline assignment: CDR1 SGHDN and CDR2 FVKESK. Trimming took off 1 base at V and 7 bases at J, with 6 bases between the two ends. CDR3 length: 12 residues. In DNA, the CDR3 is TGTGCCAGCAGCCAAGTAACAAATACGCAGTATTTT. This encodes CASSQVTNTQYF.

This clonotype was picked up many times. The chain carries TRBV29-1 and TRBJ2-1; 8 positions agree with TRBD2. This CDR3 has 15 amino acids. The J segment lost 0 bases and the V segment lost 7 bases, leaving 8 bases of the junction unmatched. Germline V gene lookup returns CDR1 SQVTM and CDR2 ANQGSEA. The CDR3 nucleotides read TGCAGCGCGGCCGGGAGGGACCGCTCCTACAATGAGCAGTTCTTC. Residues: CSAAGRDRSYNEQFF.

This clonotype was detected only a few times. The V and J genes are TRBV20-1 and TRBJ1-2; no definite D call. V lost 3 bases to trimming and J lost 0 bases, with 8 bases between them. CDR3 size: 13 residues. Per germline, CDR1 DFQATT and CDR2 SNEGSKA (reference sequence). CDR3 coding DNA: TGCAGTGCTAGCGTACAGACTAACTATGGCTACACCTTC. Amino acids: CSASVQTNYGYTF.

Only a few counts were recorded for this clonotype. The CDR3 sequence: CSVRKGTDTQYF. CDR3 bases: TGCAGCGTTCGAAAAGGGACAGATACGCAGTATTTT. The chain links TRBV29-1 to TRBJ2-3; no reliable D call. The CDR3 consists of 12 residues. Germline V CDR1 and CDR2: SQVTM, ANQGSEA. Trimming took off 5 bases at V and 3 bases at J, with 9 bases between the two ends.

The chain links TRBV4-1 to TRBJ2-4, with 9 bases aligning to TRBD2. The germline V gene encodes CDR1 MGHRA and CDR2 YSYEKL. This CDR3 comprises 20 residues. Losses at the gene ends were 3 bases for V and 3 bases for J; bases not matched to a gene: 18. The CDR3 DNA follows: TGCGCCAGCAGCCACTTAGTGCTGGCGGGGGGGACCGGGAGCAAAAACATTCAGTACTTC. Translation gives CASSHLVLAGGTGSKNIQYF.

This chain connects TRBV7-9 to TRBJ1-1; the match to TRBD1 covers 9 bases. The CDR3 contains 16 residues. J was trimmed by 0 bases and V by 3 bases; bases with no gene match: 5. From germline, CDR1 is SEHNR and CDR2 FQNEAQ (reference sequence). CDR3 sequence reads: CASSLGDRDLNTEAFF. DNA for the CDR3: TGTGCCAGCAGCTTGGGGGACAGGGACTTGAACACTGAAGCTTTCTTT.

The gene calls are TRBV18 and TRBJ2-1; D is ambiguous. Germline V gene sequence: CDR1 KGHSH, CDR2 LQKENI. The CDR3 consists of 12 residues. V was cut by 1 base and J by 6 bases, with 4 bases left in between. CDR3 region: CASSPQGNEQFF. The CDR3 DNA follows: TGTGCCAGCTCACCACAGGGCAATGAGCAGTTCTTC.

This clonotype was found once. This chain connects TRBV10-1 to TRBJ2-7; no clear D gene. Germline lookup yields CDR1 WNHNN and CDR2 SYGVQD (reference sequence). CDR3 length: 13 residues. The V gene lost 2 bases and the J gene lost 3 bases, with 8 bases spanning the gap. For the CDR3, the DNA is TGCGCCAGCAGTGAGGCCGACAACTACGAGCAGTACTTC. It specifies CASSEADNYEQYF.

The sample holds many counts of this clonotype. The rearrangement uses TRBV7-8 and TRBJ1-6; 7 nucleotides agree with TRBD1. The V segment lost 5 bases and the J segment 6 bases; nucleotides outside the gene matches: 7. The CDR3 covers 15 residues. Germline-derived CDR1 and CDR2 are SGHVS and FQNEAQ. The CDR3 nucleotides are TGTGCCAGCAGCATAACGGACAGGATTAATTCACCCCTCCACTTT. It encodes CASSITDRINSPLHF. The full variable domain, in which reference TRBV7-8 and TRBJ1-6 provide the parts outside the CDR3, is GAGVSQSPRYKVAKRGQDVALRCDPISGHVSLFWYQQALGQGPEFLTYFQNEAQLDKSGLPSDRFFAERPEGSVSTLKIQRTQQEDSAVYLCASSITDRINSPLHFGNGTRLTVT.

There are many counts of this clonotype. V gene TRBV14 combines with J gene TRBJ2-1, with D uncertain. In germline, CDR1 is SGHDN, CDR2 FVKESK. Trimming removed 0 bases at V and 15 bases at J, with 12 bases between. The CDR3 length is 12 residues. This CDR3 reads CASSQDFYLLFF. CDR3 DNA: TGTGCCAGCAGCCAAGATTTTTACTTACTGTTCTTC.

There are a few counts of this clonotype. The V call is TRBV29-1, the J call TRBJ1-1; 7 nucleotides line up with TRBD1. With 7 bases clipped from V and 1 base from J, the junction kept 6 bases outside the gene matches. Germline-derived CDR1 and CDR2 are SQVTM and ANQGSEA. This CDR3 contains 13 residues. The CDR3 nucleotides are TGCAGCGGTAGGGACAGCTGGAACACTGAAGCTTTCTTT. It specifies CSGRDSWNTEAFF. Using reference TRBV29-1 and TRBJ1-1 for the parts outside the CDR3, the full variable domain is SAVISQKPSRDICQRGTSLTIQCQVDSQVTMMFWYRQQPGQSLTLIATANQGSEATYESGFVIDKFPISRPNLTFSTLTVSNMSPEDSSIYLCSGRDSWNTEAFFGQGTRLTVV.